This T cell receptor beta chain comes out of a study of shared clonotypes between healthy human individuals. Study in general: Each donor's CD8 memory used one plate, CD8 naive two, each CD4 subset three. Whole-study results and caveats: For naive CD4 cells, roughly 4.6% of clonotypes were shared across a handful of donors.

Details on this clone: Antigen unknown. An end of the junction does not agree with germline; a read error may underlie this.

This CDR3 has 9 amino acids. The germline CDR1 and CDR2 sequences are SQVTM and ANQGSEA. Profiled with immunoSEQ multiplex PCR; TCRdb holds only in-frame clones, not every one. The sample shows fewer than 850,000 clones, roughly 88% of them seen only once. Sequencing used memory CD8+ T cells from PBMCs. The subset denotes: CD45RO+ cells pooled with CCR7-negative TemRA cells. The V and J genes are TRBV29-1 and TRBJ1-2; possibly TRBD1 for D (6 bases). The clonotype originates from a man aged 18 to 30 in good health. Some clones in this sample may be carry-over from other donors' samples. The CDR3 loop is CSVSTGPNF. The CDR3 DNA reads TGCAGCGTTTCGACAGGCCCCAACTTC.